This entry lists 28 T cell receptor beta chains sequenced from one sample in a study of shared clonotypes between healthy human individuals (dated by TCRdb to between 2020 and 2021). Receptors were amplified or captured by the immunoSEQ multiplex PCR assay. TCRdb mirrors the immuneACCESS table, restricted to in-frame sequences. Some clones are absent from its copies; in checked studies, under half trace to an unresolved V gene, and the reason for the others is unknown. This sample has over a million clones in its table, and approximately 72% of those were observed once. Of the sample, around 1.5% falls within the top ten clones. Source material: memory CD4+ T cells sorted from blood. Per the publication, the cell subset or site label means: CD45RA-negative fraction. The receptors shown here come from a man in his late teens or twenties in good health.

This CDR3 is CSVDDSAYEQYF. CDR3 DNA sequence: TGCAGCGTAGACGACAGCGCCTACGAGCAGTACTTC. The genes are TRBV29-1 and TRBJ2-5; the D gene is possibly TRBD1 (5 bases). TRBJ2-7 explains the end of the DNA better; the J call may be wrong. Germline V gene lookup returns CDR1 SQVTM and CDR2 ANQGSEA. This CDR3 contains 12 residues.

In its sample, this clone was seen once. The chain uses TRBV21-1 and TRBJ2-7; TRBD2 is the table's D call and was not checked against the DNA. TRBV21-1 is a pseudogene locus. This CDR3 contains 15 residues. CDR3 protein: CASSPCGGGKEEQYF. DNA of the CDR3: TGTGCCAGCAGCCCCTGCGGGGGAGGGAAGGAAGAGCAGTACTTC.

The chain links TRBV6-1 to TRBJ2-1; D perhaps matches TRBD2 (6 bases). The germline CDR1 and CDR2 sequences are MNHNS and SASEGT. Trimming took 5 bases from V and 5 from J, leaving 16 bases between them. There are 15 residues in the CDR3. Here the CDR3 reads CASSNTGLSNNEQFF. As DNA, the CDR3 is TGTGCCAGCAGTAACACGGGACTCTCTAACAATGAGCAGTTCTTC.

The chain carries TRBV7-2 and TRBJ2-1; weak D call: TRBD2 (6 bases). The V end was cut by 1 base, the J end by 9 bases, with 22 bases between. This CDR3 spans 17 amino acids. Germline V CDR1 and CDR2: SGHTA, FQGNSA. The DNA of the CDR3 is TGTGCCAGCAGCTTAGACATCCAAACTAGCATACTTGGTGAGCAGTTCTTC. Protein: CASSLDIQTSILGEQFF. The entire variable domain, with the rest obtained from reference TRBV7-2 and TRBJ2-1, is as follows: GAGVSQSPSNKVTEKGKDVELRCDPISGHTALYWYRQSLGQGLEFLIYFQGNSAPDKSGLPSDRFSAERTGGSVSTLTIQRTQQEDSAVYLCASSLDIQTSILGEQFFGPGTRLTVL.

The chain couples TRBV5-4 to TRBJ2-5, with D possibly being TRBD2 (5 bases). The germline V gene encodes CDR1 SGHNT and CDR2 YYREEE (reference sequence). The CDR3 runs 16 residues. V was clipped by 0 bases and J by 4 bases, with 16 bases between them. The CDR3 reads CASSLVGVGEGETQYF. CDR3 sequence (DNA): TGTGCCAGCAGCTTGGTGGGTGTCGGCGAGGGAGAGACCCAGTACTTC.

The chain recombines TRBV11-2 with TRBJ2-1; TRBD2 might be the D (5 bases). CDR1 is SGHAT, CDR2 FQNNGV, per germline. The CDR3 is 16 amino acids. V was shortened by 5 bases and J by 10 bases, with 24 bases between the two germline ends. As DNA, the CDR3 is TGTGCCAGCAGCCCCCCGGGGAGCTGGGAATCAAGAGAGCAGTTCTTC. Protein sequence: CASSPPGSWESREQFF.

A note on this clone: Distinct nucleotide sequences in the sample also encode this CDR3. The chain combines TRBV6-6 with TRBJ1-4, with D uncertain. The germline V gene has CDR1 MNHNY and CDR2 SVGAGI (reference sequence). With 0 bases removed from V and 8 bases from J, the gap between germline ends came to 7 bases. The CDR3 contains 13 residues. The CDR3 bases are TGTGCCAGCAGTTACTCGATTGGGGAAAAACTGTTTTTT. Translating gives CASSYSIGEKLFF.

V usage is TRBV5-1 and J usage is TRBJ1-2, with unresolved D. The CDR3 runs to 14 residues. Trimming removed 1 base at V and 7 bases at J, with 14 bases between. Germline CDR1 and CDR2: SGHRS and YFSETQ. The CDR3 bases are TGCGCCAGCAGCTTGAGCACAGCCAGCGGTGGCTACACCTTC. This translates into CASSLSTASGGYTF.

This chain links TRBV6-1 with TRBJ2-1; no reliable D call. The CDR3 is 15 amino acids. Germline CDR1 and CDR2: MNHNS and SASEGT. V gave up 2 bases and J gave up 5 bases, with 13 bases separating them. CDR3 DNA: TGTGCCAGCAGTGAACGATCGGTGGGGAACAATGAGCAGTTCTTC. It is translated as CASSERSVGNNEQFF.

This clone has only a few counts. This sequence joins TRBV30 and TRBJ1-5, with a weak D call TRBD1 (5 bases). V gave up 0 bases and J gave up 9 bases, with 9 bases separating them. Germline CDR1 reads GTSNPN; CDR2 reads SVGIG (reference sequence). This CDR3 region has 12 residues. The CDR3, as DNA: TGTGCCTGGAGTGTACACGGGGGGCCCCAGCATTTT. It translates to CAWSVHGGPQHF.

Of note for this clone: The sample holds other DNA sequences that translate to the same CDR3. The chain carries TRBV5-1 and TRBJ2-3, with a tentative D call TRBD2 (6 bases). The germline gives CDR1 SGHRS, CDR2 YFSETQ. The CDR3 contains 13 residues. The V gene lost 5 bases and the J gene lost 2 bases, with 9 bases spanning the gap. This CDR3 reads CASRGGSTDTQYF. The CDR3 DNA is TGCGCCAGCAGGGGGGGATCCACAGATACGCAGTATTTT.

This chain connects TRBV5-6 to TRBJ1-1; 7 bases map to TRBD1. Trimming removed 4 bases from V and 11 bases from J; junction bases left unmatched: 8. Germline assignment: CDR1 SGHDT and CDR2 YYEEEE. The CDR3 runs 12 residues. This chain's CDR3 is CASSPYRGPAFF. The CDR3 DNA reads TGTGCCAGCAGCCCATACAGGGGACCCGCTTTCTTT. Combining the CDR3 with reference TRBV5-6 and TRBJ1-1 gives the whole variable domain DAGVTQSPTHLIKTRGQQVTLRCSPKSGHDTVSWYQQALGQGPQFIFQYYEEEERQRGNFPDRFSGHQFPNYSSELNVNALLLGDSALYLCASSPYRGPAFFGQGTRLTVV.

For this clone: This sample also contains other DNA sequences that code for the same CDR3. The CDR3 spells CASSRDRTYEQYF. The CDR3 coding sequence is TGTGCCAGCAGCCGGGACAGAACCTACGAGCAGTACTTC. The V and J genes are TRBV7-2 and TRBJ2-7; 7 nucleotides align to TRBD1. CDR1 SGHTA and CDR2 FQGNSA come from the germline V gene. The CDR3 spans 13 residues. Unmatched junction bases numbered 3, after V lost 5 bases and J lost 2 bases.

This clone has at least ten counts. This sample includes further DNA sequences coding for the same CDR3. CDR3 coding DNA: TGTGCCAGCAGCCCCCGACAGGGGGATAATTCACCCCTCCACTTT. This codes for CASSPRQGDNSPLHF. The gene calls are TRBV7-9 and TRBJ1-6; 9 bases map to TRBD1. The CDR3 totals 15 residues. Germline CDR1 is SEHNR and CDR2 is FQNEAQ (reference sequence). Unmatched junction bases numbered 4, after V lost 5 bases and J lost 5 bases.

With respect to this clone: A read error may account for a junction end that differs from germline. The chain joins TRBV2 to TRBJ1-6, with D possibly matching TRBD1 (5 bases). This CDR3 comprises 13 residues. CDR1 and CDR2 (germline): SNHLY, FYNNEI. The CDR3 protein is CASSEDRNSPLHF. The DNA for the CDR3 is TGTGCCAGCAGCGAAGACAGAAATTCACCCCTCCACTTT.

The chain has TRBV5-1 and TRBJ2-3, with 8 bases fitting TRBD2. Per germline, CDR1 SGHRS and CDR2 YFSETQ. V trimming: 0 bases; J trimming: 1 base; junction bases outside the gene matches: 4. The CDR3 covers 16 residues. As DNA, the CDR3 is TGCGCCAGCAGCTTGGAGGGTAGCGGGGGCACAGATACGCAGTATTTT. Its protein product is CASSLEGSGGTDTQYF.

V usage is TRBV4-1 and J usage is TRBJ2-5; D remains unclear. This CDR3 spans 14 amino acids. Germline assignment: CDR1 MGHRA and CDR2 YSYEKL. The V and J ends lost 3 bases and 2 bases respectively, with 10 bases between them. The CDR3 DNA follows: TGCGCCAGCAGCCAGGCGGCCAGACAAGAGACCCAGTACTTC. It yields the protein CASSQAARQETQYF.

The genes are TRBV5-5 and TRBJ1-5; possible D gene TRBD1, 6 bases. V lost 4 bases and J 6 bases, leaving 14 bases between the germline ends. CDR1 is SGHKS and CDR2 is YYEKEE in the germline V gene (reference sequence). The CDR3 covers 14 residues. CDR3 DNA: TGTGCCAGCAGCCCCGTGGGGGGCAGTCAGCCCCAGCATTTT. Translation: CASSPVGGSQPQHF.

This chain links TRBV5-1 with TRBJ2-3; 11 nucleotides match TRBD2. This CDR3 spans 17 amino acids. With 5 bases clipped from V and 4 bases from J, the junction kept 12 bases outside the gene matches. Germline V lookup: CDR1 SGHRS, CDR2 YFSETQ. The CDR3 DNA reads as TGCGCCAGCAGGTTGACTAGCGGGGCCCGCGCGTCAGATACGCAGTATTTT. This encodes CASRLTSGARASDTQYF.

The rearrangement links TRBV19 to TRBJ1-2; 7 positions agree with TRBD1. The CDR3 runs 12 residues. Germline CDR1 and CDR2: LNHDA and SQIVND (reference sequence). The junction had 6 bases not matched to a gene; V was cut back by 9 bases and J by 5 bases. The CDR3 reads CASQGVRYGYTF. DNA for the CDR3: TGTGCCAGCCAGGGGGTACGGTATGGCTACACCTTC.

The chain recombines TRBV6-5 with TRBJ1-1; the D gene is possibly TRBD1 (6 bases). The V end lost 5 bases, the J end lost 5 bases, and 6 bases lay between the germline ends. Germline CDR1 MNHEY, CDR2 SVGAGI. This CDR3 spans 11 amino acids. The CDR3: CASSGQTEAFF. The CDR3 region has the DNA TGTGCCAGCAGTGGACAGACTGAAGCTTTCTTT.

This chain joins TRBV29-1 and TRBJ2-5; D may correspond to TRBD1 or TRBD2 (5 bases each). The length of the CDR3 is 12 residues. In germline, CDR1 is SQVTM, CDR2 ANQGSEA. Between the trimmed V and J ends, which lost 3 bases and 8 bases, there was a span of 13 bases. Here the CDR3 DNA reads TGCAGCGTTGAGTCGGGGCCCGTTACCCAGTACTTC. Its protein product is CSVESGPVTQYF.

The chain employs TRBV4-1 and TRBJ2-1, with D uncertain. Trimming stripped 4 bases from V and 0 bases from J, with 10 bases between. The CDR3 runs 15 residues. Germline V lookup: CDR1 MGHRA, CDR2 YSYEKL. The CDR3 loop reads CASSLDLSSYNEQFF. The CDR3 DNA reads TGCGCCAGCAGCCTGGACCTAAGCTCCTACAATGAGCAGTTCTTC.

The V and J genes are TRBV30 and TRBJ2-7; 7 nucleotides align to TRBD2. The germline CDR1 and CDR2 sequences are GTSNPN and SVGIG (reference sequence). This CDR3 contains 17 residues. V lost 7 bases, J lost 0 bases, and 18 bases stayed unmatched. In nucleotides, the CDR3 is TGTGCCTTCTGTCGGGGGGACCAAACGACCAGCTCCTACGAGCAGTACTTC. It codes for CAFCRGDQTTSSYEQYF.

This clone was counted between two and nine times. The chain combines TRBV5-6 with TRBJ1-5; no clear D. Germline-derived CDR1 and CDR2 are SGHDT and YYEEEE. The CDR3 is 15 residues long. Trimming pared 0 bases from V and 2 bases from J, leaving 9 bases between. The CDR3 loop is CASSLGGIGNQPQHF. The CDR3 DNA follows: TGTGCCAGCAGCTTGGGCGGGATTGGCAATCAGCCCCAGCATTTT.

In regard to this clone: Distinct nucleotide sequences in the sample also encode this CDR3. The chain joins TRBV11-3 to TRBJ2-7; D call uncertain. The CDR3 loop spans 13 amino acids. Germline V gene sequence: CDR1 SGHNT, CDR2 YENEEA. V shed 1 base and J shed 1 base, with 5 bases lying between them. The CDR3 DNA reads TGTGCCAGCAGCTTAGGCGTTTCCTACGAGCAGTACTTC. Translation: CASSLGVSYEQYF.

The chain carries TRBV2 and TRBJ2-7; TRBD1 aligns across 7 bases. Germline V CDR1 and CDR2: SNHLY, FYNNEI. The CDR3 runs to 15 residues. V was pared by 6 bases and J by 4 bases, with 12 bases of the junction left unmatched. CDR3 bases: TGTGCCAGCAGGGCAAACAGGGGTTGGGGATACGAGCAGTACTTC. This translates into CASRANRGWGYEQYF.

J is TRBJ1-2 and V is TRBV30; 7 positions agree with TRBD1. Per the germline V gene, CDR1 is GTSNPN and CDR2 is SVGIG (reference sequence). CDR3 length: 16 residues. Trimming at V came to 3 bases and at J to 3 bases, leaving 13 bases not matched to a gene. CDR3 loop: CAWSLDHRGGDYGYTF. In DNA form, the CDR3 reads TGTGCCTGGAGCCTTGACCACAGGGGAGGGGACTATGGCTACACCTTC.